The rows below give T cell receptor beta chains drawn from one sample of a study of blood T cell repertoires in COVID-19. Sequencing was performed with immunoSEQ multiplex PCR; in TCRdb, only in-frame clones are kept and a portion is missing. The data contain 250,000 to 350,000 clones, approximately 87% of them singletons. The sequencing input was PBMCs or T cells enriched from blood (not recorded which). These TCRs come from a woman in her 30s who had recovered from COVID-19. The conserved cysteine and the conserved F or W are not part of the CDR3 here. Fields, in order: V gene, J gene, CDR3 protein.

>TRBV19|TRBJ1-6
ASSPGGSYNSPLH
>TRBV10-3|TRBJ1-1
AITQGSGHTEAF
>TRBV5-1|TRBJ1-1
ASSLQGPNTEAF
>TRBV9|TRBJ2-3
ASSVTGSGGRDTQY
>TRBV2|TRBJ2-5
ASSEASGGLETQY
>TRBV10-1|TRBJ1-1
ASSFDRSATEAF
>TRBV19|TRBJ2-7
TTPRDRQGYEQY
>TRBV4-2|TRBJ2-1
ASSPLGGQGANEQF
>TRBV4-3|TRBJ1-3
ASSQVGGVVDTIY
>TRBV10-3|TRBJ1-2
AISGPTGPTGYGYT
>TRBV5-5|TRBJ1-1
ASSSRVNTEAF
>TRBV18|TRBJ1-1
ASSLLDLAETGEAF
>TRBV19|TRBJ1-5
ASSIGQGYSNQPQH
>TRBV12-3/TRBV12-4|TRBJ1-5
ASSPQGDQPQH
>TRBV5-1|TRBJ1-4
ASSLASGTRGNEKLF
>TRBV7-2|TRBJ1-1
ASSLRDRNTEAF